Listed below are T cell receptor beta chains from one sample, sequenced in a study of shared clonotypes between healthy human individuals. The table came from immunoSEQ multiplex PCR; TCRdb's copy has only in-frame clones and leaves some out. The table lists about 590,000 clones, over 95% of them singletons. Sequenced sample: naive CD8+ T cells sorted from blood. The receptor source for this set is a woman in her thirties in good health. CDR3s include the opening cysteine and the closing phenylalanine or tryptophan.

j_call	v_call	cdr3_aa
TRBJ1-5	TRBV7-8	CASSFSDSNNQPQHF
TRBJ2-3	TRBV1	CTSSLSGAPEGTDTQYF
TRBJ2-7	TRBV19	CASSIVDGGLYEQYF
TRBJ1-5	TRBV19	CASSIRDSNQPQHF
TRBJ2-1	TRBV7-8	CASSYHRDRGSYEQFF
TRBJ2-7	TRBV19	CASSGAPSYEQYF
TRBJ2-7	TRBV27	CASSFFDKTYEQYF
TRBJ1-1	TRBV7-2	CASSFDSLIAFF
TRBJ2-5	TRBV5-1	CASSLDRGHQETQYF
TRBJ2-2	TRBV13	CASSPMDSGRAVWTGELFF
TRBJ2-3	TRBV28	CASSPMRGANTDTQYF
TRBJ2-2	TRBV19	CASSNVKELFF
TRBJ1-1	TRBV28	CASTPNRGRAEAFF
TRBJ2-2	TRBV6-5	CASISGVGELFF
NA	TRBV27	CASRRRAIYEQYF
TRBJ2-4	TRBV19	CASSGGTGMNIQYF